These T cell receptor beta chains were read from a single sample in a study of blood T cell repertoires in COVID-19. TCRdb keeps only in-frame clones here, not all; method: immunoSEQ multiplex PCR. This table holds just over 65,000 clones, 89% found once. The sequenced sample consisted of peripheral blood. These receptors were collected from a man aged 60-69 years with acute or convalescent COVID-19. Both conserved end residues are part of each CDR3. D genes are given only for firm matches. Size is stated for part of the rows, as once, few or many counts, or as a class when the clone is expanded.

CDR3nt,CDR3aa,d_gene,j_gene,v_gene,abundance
TGTGCCAGCAGTGAAACAGGGGGCGGATCGTTCTCTGGGGCCAACGTCCTGACTTTC,CASSETGGGSFSGANVLTF,TRBD1,TRBJ2-6,TRBV6-4,NA
TGTGCCAGCTCACCACTTAAGACAGTCCCCGAGCAGTTCTTC,CASSPLKTVPEQFF,NA,TRBJ2-1,TRBV18,NA
TGTGCCACCAGCCGGATGCCGGGACAGGGTACCTACGAGCAGTACTTC,CATSRMPGQGTYEQYF,TRBD1,TRBJ2-7,TRBV15,NA
TGCGCCACCAGGCGGGGGGTGAACACCGGGGAGCTGTTTTTT,CATRRGVNTGELFF,TRBD2,TRBJ2-2,TRBV4-1,NA
TGTGCCAGCAGCTTAGCGCCCGGGACAGGGTATAATTCACCCCTCCACTTT,CASSLAPGTGYNSPLHF,TRBD1,TRBJ1-6,TRBV5-4,NA
TGTGCCAGCAGCGTACAGGGTAGCACTGAAGCTTTCTTT,CASSVQGSTEAFF,NA,TRBJ1-1,TRBV9,NA
TGTGCCAGCAGTTCTGTACAGGGCGGTGAGCAGTTCTTC,CASSSVQGGEQFF,NA,TRBJ2-1,TRBV27,NA
TGTGCCAGCAGCCGCCTCGGGACAATAGGCAATCAGCCCCAGCATTTT,CASSRLGTIGNQPQHF,NA,TRBJ1-5,TRBV5-6,NA
TGTGCCAGCAGCTTACCGGGGACCTACAATGAGCAGTTCTTC,CASSLPGTYNEQFF,NA,TRBJ2-1,TRBV7-8,NA
TGTGCCAGCAGTAAAGACAGGAGTGAAGCTTTCTTT,CASSKDRSEAFF,NA,TRBJ1-1,TRBV2,NA
TGCGCCAGCAGCTTATATAGCAATCAGCCCCAGCATTTT,CASSLYSNQPQHF,NA,TRBJ1-5,TRBV5-1,once
TGTGCTAGTGGTTTGCCGGTCTATGGCTACACCTTC,CASGLPVYGYTF,NA,TRBJ1-2,TRBV12-5,NA
TGTGCCAGCAGTCTACTAGCGGGGGGGCCAGATACGCAGTATTTT,CASSLLAGGPDTQYF,TRBD2,TRBJ2-3,TRBV6-5,NA
TGTGCCAGCAGTTTAACGACAGGGCATGGCTACACCTTC,CASSLTTGHGYTF,TRBD1,TRBJ1-2,TRBV27,NA
TGCGCCAGCAGCTTGAAGTCAAGCAGGGACGAGCAGTACTTC,CASSLKSSRDEQYF,NA,TRBJ2-7,TRBV5-1,NA
TGTGCCAGCAGTTTCCTAAGTCTGGGGGCAACTGAAGCTTTCTTT,CASSFLSLGATEAFF,NA,TRBJ1-1,TRBV6-5,NA
TGTGCTAGTGGTTCAACAGGGTCGGACACTGAAGCTTTCTTT,CASGSTGSDTEAFF,NA,TRBJ1-1,TRBV12-5,NA
TGTGCCAGCAGCTTAGAGCGGCGGGGGGGGGCTTACAATGAGCAGTTCTTC,CASSLERRGGAYNEQFF,TRBD2,TRBJ2-1,TRBV7-8,NA
TGCGCCAGCAGCTACACTAGCGGGGGGGCCGGGAATGAGCAGTTCTTC,CASSYTSGGAGNEQFF,TRBD2,TRBJ2-1,TRBV5-1,NA
TGTGCCAGTAGTATAGGGCAGGGGTACGCCATTCAGTACTTC,CASSIGQGYAIQYF,NA,TRBJ2-4,TRBV19,NA
TGTGCCAGCAGTGAATACACAGACCTCTCCTACGAGCAGTACTTC,CASSEYTDLSYEQYF,NA,TRBJ2-7,TRBV6-1,NA
TGTGCCAGCAGTGACAGGAATCCCCGCTCTGGAAACACCATATATTTT,CASSDRNPRSGNTIYF,NA,TRBJ1-3,TRBV6-1,NA
TGTGCCAGCAGCTATAATGGGGAGTGGGGCGAGCAGTACTTC,CASSYNGEWGEQYF,NA,TRBJ2-7,TRBV7-9,NA
TGTGCCAGCAGACCCCGGGGTACTAGCACAGATACGCAGTATTTT,CASRPRGTSTDTQYF,NA,TRBJ2-3,TRBV6-6,NA
TGCAGTGCTAGTAGGCCGGGACAGCTCGAGAACTATGGCTACACCTTC,CSASRPGQLENYGYTF,TRBD1,TRBJ1-2,TRBV20-1,NA
TGTGCCAGCTCCCGGAGACAGGGGTTCACTGAAGCTTTCTTT,CASSRRQGFTEAFF,TRBD1,TRBJ1-1,TRBV18,NA
TGTGCCAGCAGCCCCCCGTTCAGGGGCCACGAGCAGTACTTC,CASSPPFRGHEQYF,NA,TRBJ2-7,TRBV11-1,NA
TGTGCCAGCTCACCGCCCAGCTCCTACGAGCAGTACTTC,CASSPPSSYEQYF,NA,TRBJ2-7,TRBV18,NA
TGTGCCAGCACCACTCGGGGGAACACCGGGGAGCTGTTTTTT,CASTTRGNTGELFF,NA,TRBJ2-2,TRBV6-5,NA
TGTGCCAGCAGTTTCCTCAGGGGTGGAAACATTCAGTACTTC,CASSFLRGGNIQYF,NA,TRBJ2-4,TRBV27,NA
TGTGCCAGCAGCCGGCCGGAGGGGTTCTTGGACCTTTACGAGCAGTACTTC,CASSRPEGFLDLYEQYF,NA,TRBJ2-7,TRBV7-9,NA
TGTGCCAGTAGTATTCGGGACAGGGATCGCGCTTTCTTT,CASSIRDRDRAFF,TRBD1,TRBJ1-1,TRBV19,NA